This is a list of T cell receptor beta chains from one sample in a study of T-cell memory formation after mild COVID-19. TCRdb independently ran MiXCR on the 5' RACE reads; one entry per CDR3 protein. In the table there are about 280,000 distinct CDR3 sequences, under 8.5% of which are singletons. Material for sequencing was PBMCs or a T cell subset sorted from them (not recorded which). These receptor sequences come from a man between 18 and 35 years old who had mild COVID-19 (a few samples of this study predate the infection). Cell type and time point are not known. Each CDR3 is given with its conserved first and last residue. Each record gives: V gene, clone size, CDR3 length, D gene, J gene, CDR3 DNA, CDR3 protein. D genes are given only for firm matches. Where a row states a size, it is once, few, many or the class of an expanded clone; other rows omit it.

TRBV5-1	-	14	TRBD1	TRBJ1-1	TGCGCCAGCAGCGTACAGGGGGCGAACACTGAAGCTTTCTTT	CASSVQGANTEAFF
TRBV6-5	-	14	-	TRBJ1-1	TGTGCCAGCAGTTCGGCGGGGATCGAGGCTGAAGCTTTCTTT	CASSSAGIEAEAFF
TRBV5-1	few	16	-	TRBJ2-2	TGCGCCAGCGGGCCGAAGGGCAGGGCCCTCACCGGGGAGCTGTTTTTT	CASGPKGRALTGELFF
TRBV11-2	few	17	TRBD2	TRBJ2-1	TGTGCCAGCAGCGTCACTAGCGGGGGGGCCTCATTCCATGAGCAGTTCTTC	CASSVTSGGASFHEQFF
TRBV7-9	-	18	-	TRBJ1-3	TGTGCCAGCAGCTTAGTGCAGGCGGGTCCTCATATCGTCAACACCATATATTTT	CASSLVQAGPHIVNTIYF
TRBV6-2/TRBV6-3	-	11	-	TRBJ2-7	TGTGCCACCCCATCGTGTGGCGAGCAGTACTTC	CATPSCGEQYF
TRBV5-6	few	15	-	TRBJ1-5	TGTGCCAGCAGCTTGCTAGTGAATAGCAATCAGCCCCAGCATTTT	CASSLLVNSNQPQHF
TRBV6-2/TRBV6-3	few	15	-	TRBJ1-6	TGTGCCAGCAGTGAATACCAGGGGAATAATTCACCCCTCCACTTT	CASSEYQGNNSPLHF
TRBV9	many	19	-	TRBJ2-1	TGTGCCAGCAGCGTAGGTGGGGCCGCCCTAAAAAGCTCCTACAATGAGCAGTTCTTC	CASSVGGAALKSSYNEQFF
TRBV9	few	15	-	TRBJ1-2	TGTGCCAGCAGCGTAGCTGACCAGATGACTAATGGCTACACCTTC	CASSVADQMTNGYTF
TRBV25-1	-	12	-	TRBJ1-1	TGTGCCAGCAGTGAAATCAGTACTGAAGCTTTCTTT	CASSEISTEAFF
TRBV7-8	-	14	-	TRBJ2-5	TGTGCCAGCAGCTTAGGACCAGGATTAGAGACCCAGTACTTC	CASSLGPGLETQYF
TRBV19	-	13	-	TRBJ1-1	TGTGCCAGTAGTACAGTCCGGAACACTGAAGCTTTCTTT	CASSTVRNTEAFF
TRBV29-1	few	14	TRBD2	TRBJ2-5	TGCAGCGTCGCACTAGGCGGGGGTCAAGAGACCCAGTACTTC	CSVALGGGQETQYF
TRBV4-1	many	14	-	TRBJ2-5	TGCGCCAGCAGCCAAGTAAGGGGTCAAGAGACCCAGTACTTC	CASSQVRGQETQYF
TRBV5-4	few	14	-	TRBJ1-2	TGTGCCAGCAGCCCGGAATTGACAGTTACTGGCTACACCTTC	CASSPELTVTGYTF
TRBV20-1	-	12	-	TRBJ2-5	TGCAGTGCTAGGCGTCATCAAGAGACCCAGTACTTC	CSARRHQETQYF
TRBV6-1	-	14	-	TRBJ1-1	TGTGCCAGCACCCAAGTCGGGAGTAGGACTGAAGCTTTCTTT	CASTQVGSRTEAFF
TRBV20-1	-	15	-	TRBJ2-7	TGCAGCGTGTCTTTAGGGAGGGGGGGTATCTACGAGCAGTACTTC	CSVSLGRGGIYEQYF
TRBV4-1	many	14	-	TRBJ1-1	TGCGCCAGCAGGAGCCTCACACGCAACACTGAAGCTTTCTTT	CASRSLTRNTEAFF
TRBV12-3/TRBV12-4	few	14	-	TRBJ1-1	TGTGCCAGCAGCCCCCAGGGAAGGTTTGCTGAAGCTTTCTTT	CASSPQGRFAEAFF
TRBV18	-	15	-	TRBJ1-2	TGTGCCAGCTCACCACCCCCAGGCCGGGGCTATGGCTACACCTTC	CASSPPPGRGYGYTF
TRBV6-2/TRBV6-3	few	11	-	TRBJ1-1	TGTGCCAGCAGTTTCCGGGTCTTAGCTTTCTTT	CASSFRVLAFF
TRBV10-3	few	15	-	TRBJ2-3	TGTGCCATCAGTGAGGGGGCAGAGGGCACAGATACGCAGTATTTT	CAISEGAEGTDTQYF
TRBV11-2	-	15	TRBD1	TRBJ2-7	TGTGCCAGCAGCCGCAGACAGGGTTACTCCTACGAGCAGTACTTC	CASSRRQGYSYEQYF
TRBV6-4	many	13	-	TRBJ2-2	TGTGCCAGCAGTGGACAGAACACCGGGGAGCTGTTTTTT	CASSGQNTGELFF
TRBV9	-	14	-	TRBJ1-1	TGTGCCAGCAGCGTAGATGGGGGATCGGGGTCGGCTTTCTTT	CASSVDGGSGSAFF
TRBV7-9	-	14	-	TRBJ2-5	TGTGCCAGCAGGTTACAGGGTTTACCGGAGACCCAGTACTTC	CASRLQGLPETQYF
TRBV9	few	13	-	TRBJ2-7	TGTGCCAGCAGCCCCTACGGGACCTACGAGCAGTACTTC	CASSPYGTYEQYF
TRBV12-3/TRBV12-4	-	15	TRBD1	TRBJ2-1	TGTGCCAGCAGTGTCCGGGACAGGGGAGGGAATGAGCAGTTCTTC	CASSVRDRGGNEQFF
TRBV5-1	many	14	-	TRBJ1-1	TGCGCCAGCAGCTTCGGATTCGGCAACACTGAAGCTTTCTTT	CASSFGFGNTEAFF
TRBV5-1	many	17	TRBD1	TRBJ2-1	TGCGCCAGCAGCTTGTACCCCGGGACAGGGAGGGGCAATGAGCAGTTCTTC	CASSLYPGTGRGNEQFF
TRBV6-5	-	15	TRBD1	TRBJ2-7	TGTGCCAGCAGAAAATATGGACAGGGAGGATACGAGCAGTACTTC	CASRKYGQGGYEQYF
TRBV20-1	-	15	TRBD2	TRBJ2-3	TGCAGTGCTAGAGACCCTAGCGGATATACAGATACGCAGTATTTT	CSARDPSGYTDTQYF
TRBV6-1	few	14	-	TRBJ2-1	TGTGCCAGCAGTGAAATCGGGGCCCGCAATGAGCGATTCTTC	CASSEIGARNERFF
TRBV5-6	-	13	-	TRBJ1-2	TGTGCCAGCAGCTTCGGGACGCGCGATGGCTACACCTTC	CASSFGTRDGYTF
TRBV29-1	-	13	-	TRBJ2-1	TGCAGCGTTGAAGATCAGGACTACAATGAGCAGTTCTTC	CSVEDQDYNEQFF
TRBV30	few	16	TRBD1	TRBJ1-3	TGTGCCTGGACTCATACAGGGGATTACTCTGGAAACACCATATATTTT	CAWTHTGDYSGNTIYF
TRBV9	medium-sized	14	-	TRBJ2-5	TGTGCCAGCAGCGTAGCTAACAGTCAAGAGACCCAGTACTTC	CASSVANSQETQYF
TRBV20-1	-	16	TRBD1	TRBJ2-3	TGCAGTGCTAGAGATCGGGGGACAGGGGTTCGAGATACGCAGTATTTT	CSARDRGTGVRDTQYF
TRBV5-6	few	14	-	TRBJ2-3	TGTGCCAGCAGCCCGGGACGTACGGCGGTCACGCAGTATTTT	CASSPGRTAVTQYF
TRBV12-3/TRBV12-4	few	14	-	TRBJ2-1	TGTGCCAGCACCACGGGGTCCCTCTTGCGTGAGCAGTTCTTC	CASTTGSLLREQFF
TRBV6-5	many	16	TRBD1	TRBJ1-6	TGTGCCAGCAGTACCAGGGGGGGACAGGGGGGCTCACCCCTCCACTTT	CASSTRGGQGGSPLHF
TRBV7-2	few	13	-	TRBJ2-7	TGTGCCAGCAGCTTAATTCAGGGCAACGAGCAGTACTTC	CASSLIQGNEQYF
TRBV7-9	-	12	TRBD1	TRBJ1-2	TGTGCCAGCATGACAGGGCCCATGGGCTACACCTTC	CASMTGPMGYTF
TRBV3-1	few	15	-	TRBJ2-5	TGTGCCAGCAGCCGAGGAGCCGGGAAGGAAGAGACCCAGTACTTC	CASSRGAGKEETQYF
TRBV18	few	17	-	TRBJ2-1	TGTGCCAGCTCACCAAACCATGGCTCAGGGGGGTACAATGAGCAGTTCTTC	CASSPNHGSGGYNEQFF
TRBV7-9	few	15	TRBD2	TRBJ2-3	TGTGCCAGCAGCTTAAGTGCGGGAGGCACAGATACGCAGTATTTT	CASSLSAGGTDTQYF
TRBV6-1	many	12	-	TRBJ2-5	TGTGCCAGCAGTGAAGCTGGGGAGACCCAGTACTTC	CASSEAGETQYF
TRBV4-3	many	17	-	TRBJ1-5	TGCGCCAGCAGCCCTAGAGACGGCCCGAAGAGCAATCAGCCCCAGCATTTT	CASSPRDGPKSNQPQHF
TRBV11-1	few	15	-	TRBJ2-5	TGTGCCAGCAGCTACACTTACCGGACAGAAGAGACCCAGTACTTC	CASSYTYRTEETQYF
TRBV12-3/TRBV12-4	few	14	-	TRBJ1-1	TGTGCCAGCAGTTTACGAGGGGATTTCACTGAAGCTTTCTTT	CASSLRGDFTEAFF